The next 18 T cell receptor beta chains were all read from a single sample in a study of response to subunit inactivated influenza vaccine. TCRdb re-called the RT-PCR reads with MiXCR, one entry per CDR3 protein. The table has approximately 500,000 distinct CDR3 sequences, about an eighth seen once. The sequencing here drew on PBMCs from blood, taken more than 35 days after vaccination. These TCRs come from a man in his fifties who received an inactivated influenza vaccine.

This clonotype showed up many times. The rearrangement links TRBV12-3 or TRBV12-4 to TRBJ2-7, with 10 bases aligning to TRBD2. The CDR3 sequence is 14 residues long. V shed 2 bases, J shed 8 bases, and the junction held 6 bases outside the gene matches. The CDR3, as DNA: TGTGCCAGCAGTTTAACTAGCGGGACGAGCAAGCAGTACTTC. Its protein product is CASSLTSGTSKQYF.

This clonotype was recorded a few times. The V and J genes are TRBV6-1 and TRBJ2-1, with D possibly being TRBD1 or TRBD2 (6 bases each). Deletions cut 5 bases from V and 0 bases from J, with 14 bases between. The germline CDR1 and CDR2 sequences are MNHNS and SASEGT. The CDR3 has 16 amino acids. CDR3 nucleotide sequence: TGTGCCAGCAGTCCAAGGGGGGTTAGCTCCTACAATGAGCAGTTCTTC. This gives the protein CASSPRGVSSYNEQFF.

This clonotype was detected only a few times. The genes are TRBV9 and TRBJ2-1, with 8 bases that match TRBD2. After removal of 5 bases from V and 6 bases from J, the junction contained 10 bases not matched to a gene. The CDR3 covers 15 residues. Germline-derived CDR1 and CDR2 are SGDLS and YYNGEE. The CDR3 DNA follows: TGTGCCAGCAGTAGGGGAACGGGACTAGTCAATGAGCAGTTCTTC. Translation: CASSRGTGLVNEQFF. The whole variable domain, remainder taken from reference TRBV9 and TRBJ2-1, is DSGVTQTPKHLITATGQRVTLRCSPRSGDLSVYWYQQSLDQGLQFLIQYYNGEERAKGNILERFSAQQFPDLHSELNLSSLELGDSALYFCASSRGTGLVNEQFFGPGTRLTVL.

This clonotype occurred many times. This chain uses TRBV6-1 with TRBJ1-5; 10 bases align to TRBD1. There are 15 residues in the CDR3. With V trimmed by 6 bases and J by 2 bases, 4 bases remained unmatched. The V gene's germline CDR1 is MNHNS and CDR2 SASEGT. CDR3 protein: CASSGTGEGNQPQHF. The CDR3 nucleotides are TGTGCCAGCAGCGGGACAGGGGAAGGCAATCAGCCCCAGCATTTT.

This clonotype has only a few counts. The V call is TRBV4-3, the J call TRBJ2-3, with D unclear. V gave up 0 bases and J gave up 1 base, with 11 bases separating them. The CDR3 is made up of 16 amino acids. Germline CDR1 and CDR2: LGHNA and YSLEER. CDR3 nucleotide sequence: TGCGCCAGCAGCCAAGATCGAGGCAGGCGCACAGATACGCAGTATTTT. The encoded protein is CASSQDRGRRTDTQYF.

This clonotype occurred a few times. This chain links TRBV11-2 with TRBJ2-6; D is possibly TRBD1 (6 bases). CDR3 length: 17 residues. Germline V gene data show CDR1 as SGHAT and CDR2 as FQNNGV. With 6 bases removed from V and 0 bases from J, the gap between germline ends came to 15 bases. The CDR3 protein is CASSFPQGNSGANVLTF. DNA for the CDR3: TGTGCCAGCAGTTTCCCACAGGGTAACTCTGGGGCCAACGTCCTGACTTTC.

The J gene is TRBJ1-4, the V gene TRBV15; D might be TRBD1 (5 bases). V dropped 5 bases and J dropped 13 bases, with 14 bases sitting between them. Germline values: CDR1 LNHNV, CDR2 YYDKDF (reference sequence). The CDR3 has 12 amino acids. CDR3 nucleotide sequence: TGTGCCACCAGCCTTGGGGAAGGGGCACTGTTTTTT. It yields the protein CATSLGEGALFF. Variable domain in full (rest from reference TRBV15 and TRBJ1-4): DAMVIQNPRYQVTQFGKPVTLSCSQTLNHNVMYWYQQKSSQAPKLLFHYYDKDFNNEADTPDNFQSRRPNTSFCFLDIRSPGLGDTAMYLCATSLGEGALFFGSGTQLSVL.

This clonotype was recorded a few times. The chain employs TRBV10-3 and TRBJ2-7; 8 bases fit TRBD1. CDR3 size: 12 residues. Per germline, CDR1 ENHRY and CDR2 SYGVKD. The V gene end was trimmed by 6 bases and the J gene end by 5 bases; junction bases not matched to a gene: 3. The DNA for the CDR3 is TGTGCCATCAGCTTACAGGGGGACGAGCAGTACTTC. Translating it yields CAISLQGDEQYF.

This clonotype showed up just a few times. The rearrangement joins TRBV28 to TRBJ1-2; a weak D match, TRBD1 (6 bases). Germline lookup yields CDR1 MDHEN and CDR2 SYDVKM. This CDR3 contains 12 residues. Trimming took off 7 bases at V and 4 bases at J, with 10 bases between the two ends. The CDR3 region has the DNA TGTGCCAGCACGGGACAATTCTATGGCTACACCTTC. It translates to CASTGQFYGYTF.

The chain is built from TRBV11-2 and TRBJ2-2, with unresolved D. The CDR3 length is 17 residues. With 1 base removed from V and 2 bases from J, the gap between germline ends came to 14 bases. CDR1 SGHAT and CDR2 FQNNGV come from the germline V gene. The CDR3: CASSLVGWSRNTGELFF. CDR3 DNA sequence: TGTGCCAGCAGCTTAGTAGGTTGGAGCAGAAACACCGGGGAGCTGTTTTTT.

This clonotype was recorded a few times. The CDR3 DNA reads TGCGCCAGCAGCCAAGATTTACTTGGTGGCTACAATGAGCAGTTCTTC. Its protein product is CASSQDLLGGYNEQFF. The rearrangement uses TRBV4-3 and TRBJ2-1; D unclear. With 0 bases removed from V and 3 bases from J, the gap between germline ends came to 12 bases. The length of the CDR3 is 16 residues. The germline gives CDR1 LGHNA, CDR2 YSLEER.

This clonotype was seen repeatedly, ten times or more. The chain has TRBV29-1 and TRBJ2-5; TRBD2 is a possible D gene (6 bases). V lost 3 bases and J 2 bases, leaving 13 bases between the germline ends. The CDR3 runs 14 residues. Germline lookup yields CDR1 SQVTM and CDR2 ANQGSEA. The chain's CDR3 is CSVDKARGQETQYF. CDR3 DNA sequence: TGCAGCGTTGATAAGGCTCGGGGGCAAGAGACCCAGTACTTC. The full variable domain, in which reference TRBV29-1 and TRBJ2-5 provide the parts outside the CDR3, is SAVISQKPSRDICQRGTSLTIQCQVDSQVTMMFWYRQQPGQSLTLIATANQGSEATYESGFVIDKFPISRPNLTFSTLTVSNMSPEDSSIYLCSVDKARGQETQYFGPGTRLLVL.

This clonotype has a handful of counts. The genes are TRBV10-3 and TRBJ2-1; D might be TRBD2 (5 bases). From germline, CDR1 is ENHRY and CDR2 SYGVKD. The V end was cut by 0 bases, the J end by 11 bases, with 14 bases between. The CDR3 consists of 14 residues. The chain's CDR3 is CAISESRAKTQQFF. The CDR3 bases are TGTGCCATCAGTGAGTCGAGGGCAAAAACTCAGCAGTTCTTC.

This clonotype was detected only a few times. The rearrangement links TRBV7-2 to TRBJ2-3; tentatively, D is TRBD2 (6 bases). Germline loops: CDR1 SGHTA, CDR2 FQGNSA. Trimming cost V 5 bases and J 0 bases, with 18 bases left between them. The CDR3 is 17 residues long. The CDR3 reads CASSHHRRAASTDTQYF. The DNA for the CDR3 is TGTGCCAGCAGCCACCATAGGAGGGCCGCGAGCACAGATACGCAGTATTTT.

This clonotype has only one observation. V is TRBV5-4 and J is TRBJ2-1; maybe TRBD1 (6 bases). Trimming cost V 6 bases and J 5 bases, with 18 bases left between them. Germline assignment: CDR1 SGHNT and CDR2 YYREEE (reference sequence). The CDR3 is 15 amino acids. In DNA form, the CDR3 reads TGTGCCAGCAACCTACAGGGAATTCTCCACAATGAGCAGTTCTTC. Translated: CASNLQGILHNEQFF.

V gene TRBV24-1 combines with J gene TRBJ2-2; 8 nucleotides align to TRBD1. V trimming: 7 bases; J trimming: 0 bases; junction bases outside the gene matches: 3. CDR3 length: 15 residues. Germline CDR1 is KGHDR and CDR2 is SFDVKD. The CDR3 DNA is TGTGCCACCAGCAGGGGACAGGCGAACACCGGGGAGCTGTTTTTT. Protein product: CATSRGQANTGELFF.

This clonotype was detected ten times or more. The genes are TRBV20-1 and TRBJ2-2; D remains unclear. The CDR3 is 15 residues long. From germline, CDR1 is DFQATT and CDR2 SNEGSKA (reference sequence). The V and J ends lost 0 bases and 4 bases respectively, with 12 bases between them. The CDR3 DNA is TGCAGTGCTAGAGATAAAAGGACGGCCACCGGGGAGCTGTTTTTT. This codes for CSARDKRTATGELFF.

This clonotype was counted at least ten times. The rearrangement links TRBV12-3 or TRBV12-4 to TRBJ2-6; D unclear. The CDR3 loop spans 17 amino acids. Trimming pared 3 bases from V and 1 base from J, leaving 13 bases between. CDR3 DNA sequence: TGTGCCAGCAGTTTTCCATTATTGGGATCTGGGGCCAACGTCCTGACTTTC. Encoded protein: CASSFPLLGSGANVLTF.